These 19 T cell receptor beta chains originate from one sample sequenced in a study of human T cells and chemical hapten exposure. TCRdb recomputed calls from the RACE reads with MiXCR, one row per CDR3 protein. The sample shows 57,000 or so distinct CDR3 sequences, around 11% of them seen only once. As for time point: pre-sensitization, week 0. Treatment reported: therapeutic diphenylcyclopropenone sensitization with weekly scalp DPC. This specimen was whole blood, taken in connection with sensitization to the hapten diphenylcyclopropenone (DPC). These receptors all come from a woman in her thirties or forties with alopecia areata. Some clones in this sample may be carry-over from other donors' samples.

The V call is TRBV10-3, the J call TRBJ1-2; D unresolved. The CDR3 contains 13 residues. V lost 4 bases and J 2 bases, leaving 8 bases between the germline ends. CDR1 ENHRY and CDR2 SYGVKD come from the germline V gene. The CDR3 protein is CAISGAGNYGYTF. CDR3 DNA: TGTGCCATCAGTGGGGCCGGGAACTATGGCTACACCTTC.

This clonotype has a handful of counts. The chain has TRBV5-1 and TRBJ1-1; D ambiguous. Looked up from germline, CDR1 is SGHRS and CDR2 is YFSETQ. V dropped 1 base and J dropped 3 bases, with 13 bases sitting between them. The CDR3 is made up of 15 amino acids. CDR3 amino acids: CASSLMGSQHTEAFF. The CDR3 DNA is TGCGCCAGCAGCTTGATGGGGTCCCAACACACTGAAGCTTTCTTT.

A few counts support this clonotype. CDR3 in DNA: TGCAGTACCCCAGCTTCCGGCGGGGGCCTGAATTCACCCCTCCACTTT. The encoded protein is CSTPASGGGLNSPLHF. This sequence joins TRBV20-1 and TRBJ1-6, with D possibly matching TRBD1 (6 bases). V lost 8 bases, J lost 7 bases, and 24 bases lay in between. Looked up from germline, CDR1 is DFQATT and CDR2 is SNEGSKA (reference sequence). The CDR3 runs to 16 residues.

A word on this clonotype: Just one base apart from a much larger clone, this may be a read error. This chain connects TRBV11-2 to TRBJ1-4; 7 bases match TRBD1. CDR1 and CDR2 from the germline V gene are SGHAT and FQNNGV. The CDR3 has 17 residues. The CDR3 sequence is CPSSLEDWAGGQEKLFF. As DNA, the CDR3 is TGTCCCAGCAGCTTAGAAGACTGGGCAGGGGGTCAAGAAAAACTGTTTTTT.

This clonotype came up many times. V is TRBV29-1 and J is TRBJ2-1; the match to TRBD1 covers 9 bases. J lost 1 base, V lost 6 bases, and 7 bases had no gene match. CDR1 and CDR2 (germline): SQVTM, ANQGSEA. CDR3 length: 15 amino acids. The CDR3 DNA reads TGCAGCGTACTGACAGGGGGAAAATCCTACAATGAGCAGTTCTTC. Translation gives CSVLTGGKSYNEQFF.

This rearrangement joins TRBV27 to TRBJ2-7, with a possible D match to TRBD2 (6 bases). This CDR3 region has 14 residues. Trimming stripped 8 bases from V and 2 bases from J, with 16 bases between. Germline V gene lookup returns CDR1 MNHEY and CDR2 SMNVEV (reference sequence). The CDR3 DNA sequence: TGTGCCAGCGGGATTCGGGACTCCACCTACGAGCAGTACTTC. The encoded protein is CASGIRDSTYEQYF.

This clonotype has just a few counts. The genes are TRBV4-1 and TRBJ2-1; 8 bases map to TRBD2. V dropped 1 base and J dropped 3; count of bases not matched to a gene: 8. Per the germline V gene, CDR1 is MGHRA and CDR2 is YSYEKL. The CDR3 loop spans 17 amino acids. The CDR3 region is CASSQAPVAGGYNEQFF. CDR3 DNA: TGCGCCAGCAGCCAAGCTCCCGTGGCGGGGGGCTACAATGAGCAGTTCTTC.

This clonotype was recorded many times. The chain is built from TRBV15 and TRBJ2-5, with D possibly matching TRBD2 (6 bases). The CDR3 consists of 13 residues. Trimming took off 5 bases at V and 2 bases at J, with 9 bases between the two ends. CDR1 LNHNV and CDR2 YYDKDF come from the germline V gene (reference sequence). This CDR3 is CATSGGAQETQYF. DNA for the CDR3: TGTGCCACCAGCGGAGGGGCACAAGAGACCCAGTACTTC. Full variable domain (missing parts from reference TRBV15 and TRBJ2-5): DAMVIQNPRYQVTQFGKPVTLSCSQTLNHNVMYWYQQKSSQAPKLLFHYYDKDFNNEADTPDNFQSRRPNTSFCFLDIRSPGLGDTAMYLCATSGGAQETQYFGPGTRLLVL.

The chain has TRBV6-5 and TRBJ1-2; TRBD1 aligns across 7 bases. Germline CDR1 and CDR2: MNHEY and SVGAGI. V shed 8 bases, J shed 0 bases, and the junction held 9 bases outside the gene matches. The CDR3 is 15 residues long. The CDR3 here is CASRQGISANYGYTF. CDR3 in DNA: TGTGCCAGCCGACAGGGAATATCGGCTAACTATGGCTACACCTTC.

This sequence joins TRBV19 and TRBJ1-1, with D perhaps TRBD1 (5 bases). V shed 1 base and J shed 0 bases, with 21 bases lying between them. Looked up from germline, CDR1 is LNHDA and CDR2 is SQIVND (reference sequence). The CDR3 totals 19 residues. DNA for the CDR3: TGTGCCAGTAGTATAGCGCCCCCACTTTCCGGGACCCTGAACACTGAAGCTTTCTTT. Encoded protein: CASSIAPPLSGTLNTEAFF.

This clonotype was counted ten times or more. The chain has TRBV7-2 and TRBJ2-1; D remains unclear. This CDR3 has 15 amino acids. V was shortened by 5 bases and J by 6 bases, with 17 bases between the two germline ends. CDR1 and CDR2 (germline): SGHTA, FQGNSA. The CDR3 reads CASSKTLFSTNEQFF. The CDR3 nucleotides are TGTGCCAGCAGCAAAACCCTTTTCTCTACCAATGAGCAGTTCTTC.

The chain is built from TRBV24-1 and TRBJ1-2; D is undetermined. CDR1 is KGHDR, CDR2 SFDVKD, per germline. CDR3 length: 13 residues. The V and J ends lost 0 bases and 5 bases respectively, with 6 bases between them. CDR3 loop: CATSDLMGYGYTF. The CDR3 DNA is TGTGCCACCAGTGATTTGATGGGTTATGGCTACACCTTC.

This clonotype was picked up many times. The genes are TRBV14 and TRBJ2-5, with D hard to call. Per germline, CDR1 SGHDN and CDR2 FVKESK. This CDR3 region has 15 residues. V lost 4 bases and J lost 6, with 18 bases in between. The CDR3 loop reads CASSPRISSLQTQYF. DNA for the CDR3: TGTGCCAGCAGCCCCCGGATTTCCAGCCTTCAGACCCAGTACTTC.

This clonotype was seen repeatedly, ten times or more. The chain employs TRBV3-1 and TRBJ2-1; 10 bases agree with TRBD1. The CDR3 length is 15 residues. Germline CDR1 LGHDT, CDR2 YNNKEL (reference sequence). V was pared by 1 base and J by 4 bases, with 1 base of the junction left unmatched. CDR3 region: CASSQGTGGYNEQFF. The CDR3 DNA follows: TGTGCCAGCAGCCAAGGGACAGGGGGTTACAATGAGCAGTTCTTC.

V and J are TRBV20-1 and TRBJ2-1, with a possible D match to TRBD1 (7 bases). The CDR3 consists of 14 residues. V shed 3 bases and J shed 7 bases, with 16 bases lying between them. From germline, CDR1 is DFQATT and CDR2 SNEGSKA (reference sequence). The chain's CDR3 is CSAREGARRNEQFF. The CDR3 region has the DNA TGCAGTGCTAGGGAGGGGGCGAGAAGGAATGAGCAGTTCTTC.

J is TRBJ1-6 and V is TRBV9; D perhaps matches TRBD1 (5 bases). CDR1 is SGDLS and CDR2 is YYNGEE in the germline V gene. V was shortened by 4 bases and J by 8 bases, with 16 bases between the two germline ends. This CDR3 comprises 15 residues. As DNA, the CDR3 is TGTGCCAGCAGCCGGGGACTGGGCAAGGATTCACCCCTCCACTTT. This encodes CASSRGLGKDSPLHF.

This clonotype appeared a few times. The chain links TRBV27 to TRBJ2-3; possible D gene TRBD2, 5 bases. Germline lookup yields CDR1 MNHEY and CDR2 SMNVEV (reference sequence). The CDR3 consists of 18 residues. V was pared by 0 bases and J by 5 bases, with 21 bases between. CDR3 region: CASSLSDRGPGRGDTQYF. The CDR3 bases are TGTGCCAGCAGTTTATCGGATCGGGGTCCCGGGCGAGGAGATACGCAGTATTTT.

This clonotype was detected only a few times. The chain carries TRBV6-2 or TRBV6-3 and TRBJ2-5, with D perhaps TRBD1 or TRBD2 (7 bases each). CDR3 size: 16 residues. Deletions cut 5 bases from V and 5 bases from J, with 21 bases between. Germline CDR1 reads MNHEY; CDR2 reads SVGEGT. CDR3 in DNA: TGTGCCAGCAGTCGCGGACTAGGGGGCAGCGTGGAGACCCAGTACTTC. Translated, it gives CASSRGLGGSVETQYF.

The table lists this clonotype with a few counts. The chain links TRBV20-1 to TRBJ2-3, with D tentatively TRBD1 (6 bases). Trimming took off 1 base at V and 2 bases at J, with 16 bases between the two ends. This CDR3 region has 16 residues. Germline-derived CDR1 and CDR2 are DFQATT and SNEGSKA (reference sequence). This chain's CDR3 is CSARGEGVGATDTQYF. The DNA of the CDR3 is TGCAGTGCTAGAGGCGAGGGGGTTGGGGCCACAGATACGCAGTATTTT.